This T cell receptor (beta chain) appears in the sequencing data of a study of somatic mutations in cytotoxic T cells in rheumatoid arthritis. Clones were read by immunoSEQ multiplex PCR, and TCRdb kept only the in-frame ones, dropping some. The sample lists fewer than 14,000 clones; roughly 71% were seen once. Trimming stripped 3 bases from V and 1 base from J, with 13 bases between. CDR1 and CDR2 (germline): SGHRS, YFSETQ. The CDR3 is 15 amino acids. The material sequenced was CD8+ T cells sorted from blood. The chain couples TRBV5-1 to TRBJ1-1; TRBD1 is a possible D gene (6 bases). The TCR originated in an adult with rheumatoid arthritis. The chain's CDR3 is CASSWTDLGNTEAFF. CDR3 coding DNA: TGCGCCAGCAGCTGGACAGACCTAGGGAACACTGAAGCTTTCTTT.